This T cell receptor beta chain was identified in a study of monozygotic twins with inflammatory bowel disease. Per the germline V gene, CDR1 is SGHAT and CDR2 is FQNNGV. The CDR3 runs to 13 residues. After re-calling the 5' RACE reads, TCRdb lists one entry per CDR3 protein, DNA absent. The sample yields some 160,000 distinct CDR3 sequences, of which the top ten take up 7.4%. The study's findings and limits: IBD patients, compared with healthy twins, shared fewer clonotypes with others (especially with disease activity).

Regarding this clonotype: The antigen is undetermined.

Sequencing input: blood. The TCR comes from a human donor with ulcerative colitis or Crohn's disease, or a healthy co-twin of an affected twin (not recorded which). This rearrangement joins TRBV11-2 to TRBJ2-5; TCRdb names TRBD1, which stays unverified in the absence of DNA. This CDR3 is CASSPRRLETQYF.